One and the same sample provided the 3 T cell receptor beta chains below, sequenced in a study of patients and donors after allogeneic stem cell transplantation (dated by TCRdb to 2020 to 2022). The receptor library was made with RT-PCR. The reads were generated on a NextSeq 550. TCRdb passed the public sequencing reads through fastp at Q25 and MiXCR, retaining productive beta sequences. CDR3 protein sequences are deduplicated, and each keeps its most common genes and DNA. For this sample there are approximately 430,000 distinct CDR3 sequences; 16% appear just once. Around 7.9% of the sample lies in the top ten. Material for sequencing was blood, either unsorted or a sorted T cell fraction (not recorded which). The receptors were sampled from a human donor who was either an allogeneic HSCT recipient or a stem cell or donor lymphocyte infusion donor (not recorded which). It is not recorded whose cells these are; they may come from a transplant donor.

The chain couples TRBV24-1 to TRBJ1-2, with D uncertain. CDR3 length equals 14 residues. The germline V gene encodes CDR1 KGHDR and CDR2 SFDVKD. The V end was cut by 3 bases, the J end by 10 bases, with 17 bases between. The CDR3 sequence is CATSDGQVTPYYTF. Written as DNA, the CDR3 is TGTGCCACCAGTGATGGGCAGGTTACGCCTTACTACACCTTC.

This clonotype was seen a handful of times. This chain links TRBV21-1 with TRBJ2-7; the table's TRBD1 call for D was not verified on the DNA. TRBV21-1 is designated a pseudogene. The CDR3 covers 15 residues. CDR3 sequence reads: CASTRDRTSSYEQYF. The CDR3 DNA reads as TGTGCCAGCACTCGTGACAGGACTAGCTCCTACGAGCAGTACTTC.

The chain links TRBV19 to TRBJ2-3; 9 nucleotides agree with TRBD1. Trimming at V came to 6 bases and at J to 3 bases, leaving 10 bases not matched to a gene. Germline lookup yields CDR1 LNHDA and CDR2 SQIVND (reference sequence). The CDR3 covers 16 residues. CDR3 in DNA: TGTGCCAGTAGCGGCGGAGGGACAGGGCGGACAGATACGCAGTATTTT. Translating gives CASSGGGTGRTDTQYF.